This is a list of T cell receptor beta chains from one sample in a study of vaccination effects on CD4 cells after COVID-19. TCRdb's copy holds only in-frame clones and misses some; the assay was immunoSEQ multiplex PCR. The data contain about 47,000 clones, under 80% of them seen just once; the ten biggest clones take up 6% to 7%. These TCRs' antigens remain unknown. The sample in question was CD4+ T cells from PBMCs cultured without peptide, obtained after COVID-19 vaccination. These receptors all stem from a human donor who received a COVID-19 vaccine. Each CDR3 is given with its conserved first and last residue. The order of the fields is J gene, V gene, clone size, D gene, CDR3 DNA, CDR3 protein. D genes are given only for firm matches. The size of a clone is reported for some rows only, either as once, few or many, or as a class for expanded clones.

>TRBJ2-2|TRBV9|.|TRBD2
TGTGCCAGCAGCTCTAGCGGGAGGGCGGACACCGGGGAGCTGTTTTTT
CASSSSGRADTGELFF
>TRBJ2-7|TRBV5-1|.|TRBD2
TGCGCCAGCAGCCAAGGGACTAGCGGGATACGTTACGAGCAGTACTTC
CASSQGTSGIRYEQYF
>TRBJ2-3|TRBV6-4|once|.
TGTGCCAGCAGTGACTCTTTACTCCATACGCAGTATTTT
CASSDSLLHTQYF
>TRBJ1-1|TRBV5-1|.|.
TGCGCCAGCAGCTTGATGGGGTCTAACACTGAAGCTTTCTTT
CASSLMGSNTEAFF
>TRBJ1-2|TRBV6-5|medium-sized|TRBD1
TGTGCCAGCAGTAAACCGGGACAGGGGACCTATGGCTACACCTTC
CASSKPGQGTYGYTF
>TRBJ2-7|TRBV18|.|.
TGTGCCAGCTCACCAATACAGGGTTTCGACGAGCAGTACTTC
CASSPIQGFDEQYF
>TRBJ2-7|TRBV7-2|.|.
TGTGCCAGCCAGGGCCCCCAATCGTCTGAGCAGTACTTC
CASQGPQSSEQYF
>TRBJ1-1|TRBV10-2|few|TRBD1
TGCGCCACGAAGGACAGGCACACTGAAGCTTTCTTT
CATKDRHTEAFF
>TRBJ1-2|TRBV29-1|.|TRBD1
TGCAGCGTTGGGACAGGGGGGCCCTATGGCTACACCTTC
CSVGTGGPYGYTF
>TRBJ1-6|TRBV18|.|.
TGTGCCAGCTCACCAAGGCCTACGCAGGGCTCCTATAATTCACCCCTCCACTTT
CASSPRPTQGSYNSPLHF
>TRBJ1-3|TRBV2|.|TRBD1
TGTGCCAGCAGTGGACAGGGGATGCCTGGAAACACCATATATTTT
CASSGQGMPGNTIYF
>TRBJ2-2|TRBV4-1|few|.
TGCGCCAGCAGCGTTCAGATCGCGAACACCGGGGAGCTGTTTTTT
CASSVQIANTGELFF
>TRBJ2-2|TRBV6-1|.|TRBD2
TGTGCCAGCAGTGATATAGCGGGGTTCGGGGAGCTGTTTTTT
CASSDIAGFGELFF
>TRBJ1-3|TRBV5-1|few|.
TGCGCCAGCAGCTTAGAGGGGATGAGCTCTGGAAACACCATATATTTT
CASSLEGMSSGNTIYF
>TRBJ2-1|TRBV10-3|few|.
TGTGCCATCAGTGAAGGAACTGGGGGTTACAATGAGCAGTTCTTC
CAISEGTGGYNEQFF
>TRBJ2-1|TRBV19|few|TRBD2
TGTGCCAGTAGTATTGGGGTAGCGGGTATTCTCGTTGAGCAGTTCTTC
CASSIGVAGILVEQFF
>TRBJ1-2|TRBV3-1/TRBV3-2|.|.
TGTGCCAGCAGCCAGAGGGGGGGCAAAGGCTACACCTTC
CASSQRGGKGYTF
>TRBJ2-1|TRBV7-6|.|.
TGTGCCAGCAGCTTAGTATATATCAATGAGCAGTTCTTC
CASSLVYINEQFF
>TRBJ2-1|TRBV7-2|.|.
TGTGCCAGCAGCTTTGGAGGGGCAGGGTACAATGAGCAGTTCTTC
CASSFGGAGYNEQFF
>TRBJ1-1|TRBV6-6|.|.
TGTGCCAGCAGTTACTCGAGACAGCAGAACACTGAAGCTTTCTTT
CASSYSRQQNTEAFF
>TRBJ2-1|TRBV6-4|.|TRBD2
TGTGCCAGCAGCCAAGGGACTAGCGGGGGGGTCTCCTACAATGAGCAGTTCTTC
CASSQGTSGGVSYNEQFF
>TRBJ1-4|TRBV19|few|TRBD1
TGTGCCACTCGTGGCAGGGGGTCAGGGGCAACTAATGAAAAACTGTTTTTT
CATRGRGSGATNEKLFF
>TRBJ2-3|TRBV5-1|.|.
TGCGCCAGCAGAGACGTCAGTAGCACAGATACGCAGTATTTT
CASRDVSSTDTQYF
>TRBJ1-1|TRBV6-5|.|TRBD1
TGTGCCAGCAGTTACGGCAGGGGGCGCGGGTCTGAAGCTTTCTTT
CASSYGRGRGSEAFF
>TRBJ2-3|TRBV30|once|.
TGTGCCTGGAGTGGGGGCGGGGACGGGACAGATACGCAGTATTTT
CAWSGGGDGTDTQYF
>TRBJ2-5|TRBV30|.|.
TGTGCCTGGAGTCGGGGCCAGCAAGAGACCCAGTACTTC
CAWSRGQQETQYF
>TRBJ2-6|TRBV10-1|.|TRBD1
TGCGCCAGCTCTCCAGGGGGCTCTGGGGCCAACGTCCTGACTTTC
CASSPGGSGANVLTF
>TRBJ1-2|TRBV6-4|.|.
TGTGCCAGCAGTCAGGGGCGAGACTATGGCTACACCTTC
CASSQGRDYGYTF
>TRBJ2-1|TRBV7-9|once|TRBD1
TGTGCCAGCAGCTTAGGGGACAGGGCCCACAATGAGCAGTTCTTC
CASSLGDRAHNEQFF
>TRBJ1-2|TRBV3-1/TRBV3-2|.|.
TGTGCCAGCAGCCAAGTACCCGGTGGCTACACCTTC
CASSQVPGGYTF
>TRBJ2-3|TRBV7-9|.|TRBD1
TGTGCCAGCAGCTCACAGGGGGCCTTGGATACGCAGTATTTT
CASSSQGALDTQYF
>TRBJ1-5|TRBV18|.|TRBD1
TGTGCCAGCTCTGAACAGGGGGTCCAAGGTCAGCCCCAGCATTTT
CASSEQGVQGQPQHF
>TRBJ1-2|TRBV11-2|once|.
TGTGCCGGCAGCTTAGATCAGGGGAACTATGGCTACACCTTC
CAGSLDQGNYGYTF
>TRBJ2-3|TRBV11-3|.|TRBD2
TGTGCCAGCAGCTTAGGGACTAGCGGGGGGTCAGATACGCAGTATTTT
CASSLGTSGGSDTQYF
>TRBJ1-3|TRBV3-1/TRBV3-2|.|.
TGTGCCAGCAGCCACCGGACAGCGTCGACGCAAGTCTCTGGAAACACCATATATTTT
CASSHRTASTQVSGNTIYF
>TRBJ2-1|TRBV6-5|.|.
TGTGCCAGCAGCGAGAGCAGTGATTACAATGAGCAGTTCTTC
CASSESSDYNEQFF
>TRBJ2-5|TRBV3-1/TRBV3-2|.|.
TGTGCCAGCAGCCATAGTCTATTACAAGAGACCCAGTACTTC
CASSHSLLQETQYF
>TRBJ2-5|TRBV7-2|few|.
TGTGCCAGCGCCCTGACTCTTGGGGAGACCCAGTACTTC
CASALTLGETQYF
>TRBJ2-1|TRBV5-4|.|TRBD1
TGTGCCAGCAGATCGGACAGGGGAGAGTACAATGAGCAGTTCTTC
CASRSDRGEYNEQFF
>TRBJ1-4|TRBV6-2/TRBV6-3|.|.
TGTGCCAGCAGTTACACCGACGGCACAACTAATGAAAAACTGTTTTTT
CASSYTDGTTNEKLFF
>TRBJ2-2|TRBV4-1|.|.
TGCGCCAGCAGCCAACTGTTAACCGGGGAGCTGTTTTTT
CASSQLLTGELFF
>TRBJ1-5|TRBV7-8|.|TRBD1
TGTGCCAGCAGCTACGCACAGGGGGCATGGCAGCCCCAGCATTTT
CASSYAQGAWQPQHF
>TRBJ1-1|TRBV19|.|TRBD1
TGTGCCAGTAGTGTTTACAGGGGGATGAACACTGAAGCTTTCTTT
CASSVYRGMNTEAFF